This T cell receptor (beta chain) was observed in a study of vaccination effects on CD4 cells after COVID-19. Data came from immunoSEQ multiplex PCR; TCRdb stores just in-frame clones and leaves some out. The sample shows roughly 42,000 clones, about two thirds of them seen only once. The ViraFEST assay expanded antigen-specific CD4+ T cells with viral peptide pools before sequencing. Following culture for approximately ten days, CD4+ T cells were isolated. Vaccinated recipients, who were negative for nucleocapsid antibodies, had no history of SARS-CoV-2 infection. Wells containing two million PBMC each were cultured with roughly 10 IU/ml IL-2 and about 10 ug/ml peptides. On days 3 and 7, fresh IL-2 medium replaced half the medium. V gave up 4 bases and J gave up 6 bases, with 15 bases separating them. CDR3 length: 14 amino acids. Per the germline V gene, CDR1 is SGHAT and CDR2 is FQNNGV. Regarding this clone: What it binds is unknown.

General study points: By a late point after vaccination, infection- and vaccine-induced clones had shrunk markedly through clonal contraction.

The sequence derives from a human donor who received a COVID-19 vaccine. The specimen comprised CD4+ T cells from PBMCs cultured with HCoV-OC43 spike peptides, sampled before COVID-19 vaccination. Sample subset: HCoV-OC43 spike overlapping peptide pool stimulation. The chain joins TRBV11-2 to TRBJ1-2; maybe TRBD1 (5 bases). The CDR3, as DNA: TGTGCCAGCAGCTCCCCCCGGGACGCAAATGGCTACACCTTC. Its translation: CASSSPRDANGYTF.